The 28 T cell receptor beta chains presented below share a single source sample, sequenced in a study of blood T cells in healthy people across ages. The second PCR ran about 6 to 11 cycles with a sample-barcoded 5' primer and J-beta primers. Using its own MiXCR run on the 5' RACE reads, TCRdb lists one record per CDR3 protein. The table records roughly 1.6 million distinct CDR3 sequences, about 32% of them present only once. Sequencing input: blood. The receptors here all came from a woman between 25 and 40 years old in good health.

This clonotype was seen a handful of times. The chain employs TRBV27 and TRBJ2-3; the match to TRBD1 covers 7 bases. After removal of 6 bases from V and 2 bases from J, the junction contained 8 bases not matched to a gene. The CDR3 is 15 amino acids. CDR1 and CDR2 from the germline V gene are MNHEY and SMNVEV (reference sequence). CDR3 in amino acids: CASSRSTGFTDTQYF. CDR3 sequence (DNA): TGTGCCAGCAGCCGATCGACAGGGTTCACAGATACGCAGTATTTT.

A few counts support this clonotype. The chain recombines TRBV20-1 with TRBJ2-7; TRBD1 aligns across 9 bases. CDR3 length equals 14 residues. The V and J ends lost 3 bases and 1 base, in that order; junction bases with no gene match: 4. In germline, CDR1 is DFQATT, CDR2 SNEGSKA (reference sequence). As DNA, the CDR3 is TGCAGTGCTAGCGCCGGGACAGGGTCCTACGAGCAGTACTTC. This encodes CSASAGTGSYEQYF.

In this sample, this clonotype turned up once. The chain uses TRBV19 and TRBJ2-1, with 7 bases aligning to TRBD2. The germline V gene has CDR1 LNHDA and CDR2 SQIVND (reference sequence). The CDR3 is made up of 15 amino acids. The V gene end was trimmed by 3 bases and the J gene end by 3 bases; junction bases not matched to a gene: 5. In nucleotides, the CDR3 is TGTGCCAGTAGTATTGGCGGGAGAAGCTACAATGAGCAGTTCTTC. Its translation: CASSIGGRSYNEQFF. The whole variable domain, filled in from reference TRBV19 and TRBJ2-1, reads DGGITQSPKYLFRKEGQNVTLSCEQNLNHDAMYWYRQDPGQGLRLIYYSQIVNDFQKGDIAEGYSVSREKKESFPLTVTSAQKNPTAFYLCASSIGGRSYNEQFFGPGTRLTVL.

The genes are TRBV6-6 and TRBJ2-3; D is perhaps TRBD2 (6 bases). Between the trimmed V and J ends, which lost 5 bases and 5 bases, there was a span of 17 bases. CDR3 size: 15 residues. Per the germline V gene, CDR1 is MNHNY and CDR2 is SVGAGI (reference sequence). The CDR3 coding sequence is TGTGCCAGCAGTCGGGACTTCGAAGGGGTAGATACGCAGTATTTT. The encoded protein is CASSRDFEGVDTQYF.

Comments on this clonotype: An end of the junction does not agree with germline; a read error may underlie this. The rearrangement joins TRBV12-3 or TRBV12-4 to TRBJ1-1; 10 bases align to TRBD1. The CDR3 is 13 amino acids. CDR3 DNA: TGTGCCTGCAGCTCTGGGACAGGGGTGAGAGCTTTCTTT. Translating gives CACSSGTGVRAFF.

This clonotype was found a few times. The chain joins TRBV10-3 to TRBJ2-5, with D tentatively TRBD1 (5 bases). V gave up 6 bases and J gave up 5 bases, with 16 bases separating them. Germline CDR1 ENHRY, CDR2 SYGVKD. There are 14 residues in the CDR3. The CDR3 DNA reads TGTGCCATCAGGAGGCAGGAGTCAGGGGAGACCCAGTACTTC. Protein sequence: CAIRRQESGETQYF.

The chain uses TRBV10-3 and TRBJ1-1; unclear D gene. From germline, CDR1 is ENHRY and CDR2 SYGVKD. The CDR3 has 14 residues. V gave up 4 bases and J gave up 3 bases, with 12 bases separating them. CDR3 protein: CAISVRDGDTEAFF. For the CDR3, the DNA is TGTGCCATCAGTGTAAGGGATGGGGACACTGAAGCTTTCTTT.

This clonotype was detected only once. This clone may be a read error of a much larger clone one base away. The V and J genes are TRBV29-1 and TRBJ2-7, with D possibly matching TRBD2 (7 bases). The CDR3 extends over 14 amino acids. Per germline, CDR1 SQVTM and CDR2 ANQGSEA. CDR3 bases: TGCAACGTGAGCCAGGGAGGGGCGAGGGGGGAGCAGTACTTC. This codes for CNVSQGGARGEQYF.

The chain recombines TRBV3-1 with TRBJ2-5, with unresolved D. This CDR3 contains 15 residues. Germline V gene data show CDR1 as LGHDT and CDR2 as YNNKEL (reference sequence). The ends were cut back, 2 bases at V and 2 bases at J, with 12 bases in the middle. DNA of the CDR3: TGTGCCAGCAGCCAAAATTTGGGCAAGCAAGAGACCCAGTACTTC. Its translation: CASSQNLGKQETQYF.

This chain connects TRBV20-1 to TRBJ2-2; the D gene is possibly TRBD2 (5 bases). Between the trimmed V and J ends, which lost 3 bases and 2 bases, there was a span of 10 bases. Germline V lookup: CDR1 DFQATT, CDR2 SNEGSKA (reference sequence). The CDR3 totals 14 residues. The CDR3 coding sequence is TGCAGTGCTAGGTCTAGCCCCAACACCGGGGAGCTGTTTTTT. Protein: CSARSSPNTGELFF.

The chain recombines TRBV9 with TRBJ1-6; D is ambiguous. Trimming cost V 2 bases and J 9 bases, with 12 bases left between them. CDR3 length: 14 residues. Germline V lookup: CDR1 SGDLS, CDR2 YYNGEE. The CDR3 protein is CASSVSGLASPLHF. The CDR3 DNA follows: TGTGCCAGCAGCGTGTCGGGGTTGGCTTCACCCCTCCACTTT.

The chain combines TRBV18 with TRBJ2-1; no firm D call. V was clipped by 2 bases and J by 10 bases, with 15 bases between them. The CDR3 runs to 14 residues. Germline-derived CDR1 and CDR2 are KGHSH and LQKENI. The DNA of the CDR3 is TGTGCCAGCTCACCAGGTAGCCTCCCGGCAGAGCAGTTCTTC. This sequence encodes CASSPGSLPAEQFF.

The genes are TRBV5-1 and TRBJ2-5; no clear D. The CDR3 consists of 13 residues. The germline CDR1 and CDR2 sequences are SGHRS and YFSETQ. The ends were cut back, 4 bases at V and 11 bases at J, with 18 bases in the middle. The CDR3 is CASSLTLWGEQYF. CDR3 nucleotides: TGCGCCAGCAGCCTGACTCTCTGGGGTGAGCAGTACTTC.

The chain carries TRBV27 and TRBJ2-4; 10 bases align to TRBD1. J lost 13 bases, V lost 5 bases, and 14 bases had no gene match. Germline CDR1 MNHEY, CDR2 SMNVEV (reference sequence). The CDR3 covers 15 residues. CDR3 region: CASSPGRDRGIEQYF. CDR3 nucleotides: TGTGCCAGCAGTCCCGGCCGGGACAGGGGCATTGAGCAGTACTTC.

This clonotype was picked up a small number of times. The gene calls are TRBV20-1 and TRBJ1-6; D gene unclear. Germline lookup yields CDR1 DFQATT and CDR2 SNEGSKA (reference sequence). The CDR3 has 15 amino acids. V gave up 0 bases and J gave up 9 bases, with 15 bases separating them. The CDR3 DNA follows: TGCAGTGCTAGAGAAGGGAGCTTAATGGTTTCACCCCTCCACTTT. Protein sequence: CSAREGSLMVSPLHF.

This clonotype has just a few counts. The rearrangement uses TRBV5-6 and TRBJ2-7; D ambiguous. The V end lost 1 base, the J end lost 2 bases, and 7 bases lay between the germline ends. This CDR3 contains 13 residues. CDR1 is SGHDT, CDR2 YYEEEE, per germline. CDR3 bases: TGTGCCAGCAGCTTGCTCGGCGCCTACGAGCAGTACTTC. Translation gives CASSLLGAYEQYF.

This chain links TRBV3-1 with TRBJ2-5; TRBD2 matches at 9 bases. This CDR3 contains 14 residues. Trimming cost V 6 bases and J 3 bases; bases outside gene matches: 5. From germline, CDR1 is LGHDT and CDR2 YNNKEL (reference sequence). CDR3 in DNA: TGTGCCAGCAGTCATAGCGGGGGAGAAGAGACCCAGTACTTC. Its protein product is CASSHSGGEETQYF.

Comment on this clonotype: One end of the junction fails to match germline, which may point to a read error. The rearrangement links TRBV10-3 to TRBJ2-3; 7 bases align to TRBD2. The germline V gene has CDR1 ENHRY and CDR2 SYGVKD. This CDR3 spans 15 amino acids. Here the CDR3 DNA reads TGTGCCAACAGTGTCAGGGCGGGAGACACAGATACGCAGTATTTT. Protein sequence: CANSVRAGDTDTQYF.

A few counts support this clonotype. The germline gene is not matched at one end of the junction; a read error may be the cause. DNA for the CDR3: TGTGCCAGCTCACTGGACAGGGGAGACACTGAAGCTTTCTTT. Translating it yields CASSLDRGDTEAFF. This chain joins TRBV5-1 and TRBJ1-1; 9 bases fit TRBD1. The germline gives CDR1 SGHRS, CDR2 YFSETQ. This CDR3 is 14 amino acids long. The whole variable domain, remainder taken from reference TRBV5-1 and TRBJ1-1, is KAGVTQTPRYLIKTRGQQVTLSCSPISGHRSVSWYQQTPGQGLQFLFEYFSETQRNKGNFPGRFSGRQFSNSRSEMNVSTLELGDSALYLCASSLDRGDTEAFFGQGTRLTVV.

This CDR3 is CASSERPGEGTEAFF. The CDR3 nucleotides are TGTGCCAGCAGTGAAAGGCCGGGGGAGGGCACTGAAGCTTTCTTT. V and J are TRBV6-4 and TRBJ1-1; D is perhaps TRBD1 (5 bases). This CDR3 contains 15 residues. Trimming pared 3 bases from V and 4 bases from J, leaving 15 bases between. Per germline, CDR1 MRHNA and CDR2 SNTAGT.

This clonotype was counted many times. CDR3 loop: CASSARLLAPNEQFF. The CDR3, as DNA: TGTGCCAGTAGCGCTAGGCTGTTAGCCCCCAATGAGCAGTTCTTC. V and J are TRBV7-9 and TRBJ2-1; TRBD2 might be the D (5 bases). The germline gives CDR1 SEHNR, CDR2 FQNEAQ (reference sequence). Trimming removed 9 bases at V and 6 bases at J, with 21 bases between. CDR3 length: 15 residues.

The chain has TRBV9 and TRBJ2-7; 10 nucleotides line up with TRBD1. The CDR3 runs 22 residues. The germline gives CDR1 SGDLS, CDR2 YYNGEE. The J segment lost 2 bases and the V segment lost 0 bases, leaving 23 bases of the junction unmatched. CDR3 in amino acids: CASSVVIRDRGLGARGAYEQYF. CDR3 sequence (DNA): TGTGCCAGCAGCGTAGTGATAAGGGACAGGGGCCTTGGAGCTCGAGGGGCCTACGAGCAGTACTTC.

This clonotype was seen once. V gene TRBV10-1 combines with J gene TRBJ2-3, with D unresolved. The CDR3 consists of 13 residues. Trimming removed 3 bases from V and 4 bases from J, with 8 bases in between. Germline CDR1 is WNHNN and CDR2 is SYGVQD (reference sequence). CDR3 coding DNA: TGCGCCAGCAGTGATGCCGTCGCAGATACGCAGTATTTT. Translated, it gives CASSDAVADTQYF.

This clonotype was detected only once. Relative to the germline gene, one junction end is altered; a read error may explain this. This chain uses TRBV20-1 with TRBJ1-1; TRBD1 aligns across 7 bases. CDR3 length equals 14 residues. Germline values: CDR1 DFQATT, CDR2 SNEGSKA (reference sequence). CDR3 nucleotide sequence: TGCAGTGCTAGAGAGCGACAGGGCCTCACTGAGGCTTTCTTT. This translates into CSARERQGLTEAFF.

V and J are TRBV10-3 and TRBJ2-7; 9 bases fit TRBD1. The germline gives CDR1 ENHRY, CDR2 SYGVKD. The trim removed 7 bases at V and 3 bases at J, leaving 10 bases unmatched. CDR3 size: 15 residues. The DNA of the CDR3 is TGTGCCATCAACACCGGGACAGGGCTAAACTACGAGCAGTACTTC. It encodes CAINTGTGLNYEQYF.

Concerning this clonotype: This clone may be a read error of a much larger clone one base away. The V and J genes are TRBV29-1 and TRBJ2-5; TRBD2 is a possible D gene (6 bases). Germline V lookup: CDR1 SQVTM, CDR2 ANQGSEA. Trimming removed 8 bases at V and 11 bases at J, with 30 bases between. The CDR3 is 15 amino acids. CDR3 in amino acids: CSIVLLAGPSGEQYF. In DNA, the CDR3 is TGCAGCATTGTCCTTCTTGCGGGGCCCTCGGGGGAGCAGTACTTC. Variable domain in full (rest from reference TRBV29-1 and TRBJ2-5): SAVISQKPSRDICQRGTSLTIQCQVDSQVTMMFWYRQQPGQSLTLIATANQGSEATYESGFVIDKFPISRPNLTFSTLTVSNMSPEDSSIYLCSIVLLAGPSGEQYFGPGTRLLVL.

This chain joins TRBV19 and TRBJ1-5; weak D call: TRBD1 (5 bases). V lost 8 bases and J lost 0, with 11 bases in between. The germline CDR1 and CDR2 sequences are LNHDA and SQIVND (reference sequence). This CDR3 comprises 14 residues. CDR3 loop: CASQRGSSNQPQHF. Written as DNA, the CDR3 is TGTGCCAGTCAACGGGGGAGTAGCAATCAGCCCCAGCATTTT.

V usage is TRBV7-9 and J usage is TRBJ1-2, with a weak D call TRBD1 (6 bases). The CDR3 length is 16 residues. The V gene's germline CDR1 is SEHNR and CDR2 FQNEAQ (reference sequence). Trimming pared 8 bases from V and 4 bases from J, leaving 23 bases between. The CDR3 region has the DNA TGTGCCAGCGTCCGGGTGGAGGGGGAGGTCGGCTATGGCTACACCTTC. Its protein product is CASVRVEGEVGYGYTF.